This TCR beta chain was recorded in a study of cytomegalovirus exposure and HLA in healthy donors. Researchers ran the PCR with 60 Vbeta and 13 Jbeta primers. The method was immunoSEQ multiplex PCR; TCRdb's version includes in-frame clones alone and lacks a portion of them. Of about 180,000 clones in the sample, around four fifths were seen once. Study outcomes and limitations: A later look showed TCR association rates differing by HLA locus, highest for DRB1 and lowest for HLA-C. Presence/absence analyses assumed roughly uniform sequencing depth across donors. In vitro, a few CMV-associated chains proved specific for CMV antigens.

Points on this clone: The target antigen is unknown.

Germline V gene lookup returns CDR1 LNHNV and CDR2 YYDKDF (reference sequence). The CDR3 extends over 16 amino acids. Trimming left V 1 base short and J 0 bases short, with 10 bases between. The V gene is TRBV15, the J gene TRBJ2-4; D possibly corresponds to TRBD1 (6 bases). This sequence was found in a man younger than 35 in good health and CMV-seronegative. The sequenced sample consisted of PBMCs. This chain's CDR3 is CATSRGTDPAKNIQYF. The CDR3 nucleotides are TGTGCCACCAGCAGAGGGACAGACCCAGCCAAAAACATTCAGTACTTC.